The T cell receptor (beta chain) under discussion was sequenced for a study of blood T cell repertoires in COVID-19. Study information: Material from acute and convalescent COVID-19 was sourced from the United States, Italy and Spain.

Sequencing was performed with immunoSEQ multiplex PCR; in TCRdb, only in-frame clones are kept and a portion is missing. Seen here are 130,000 to 150,000 clones, around three quarters observed once, and the top ten hold around 4%. This clone showed up just once. Sequences were obtained from peripheral blood. The sequence was obtained from a man in his 60s with acute or convalescent COVID-19.

CDR3 protein: CASSIDGQGSYEQYF. CDR3 in DNA: TGTGCCAGTAGTATAGACGGGCAGGGCTCCTACGAGCAGTACTTC. The chain links TRBV19 to TRBJ2-7; possibly TRBD1 for D (5 bases). The V and J ends lost 0 bases and 0 bases respectively, with 9 bases between them. The CDR3 is 15 residues long. Germline V gene data show CDR1 as LNHDA and CDR2 as SQIVND (reference sequence).